The 26 T cell receptor beta chains presented below share a single source sample, sequenced in a study of T cells in Graves' hyperthyroidism and ophthalmopathy. TCR beta CDR3 region amplification was performed from RNA transcripts. Using the HTBI primer set, a first-round RT-PCR was run on the TCR CDR3. TCRdb called the multiplex PCR reads again in MiXCR, with one record for every CDR3 protein. The sample holds around 620,000 distinct CDR3 sequences, approximately 15% seen once. Sequencing used blood. All receptors come from a young woman with Graves' ophthalmopathy.

This clonotype was recorded at least ten times. The chain carries TRBV20-1 and TRBJ2-7, with 7 bases matching TRBD2. The trim removed 4 bases at V and 4 bases at J, leaving 10 bases unmatched. Germline V CDR1 and CDR2: DFQATT, SNEGSKA (reference sequence). The CDR3 runs 14 residues. The CDR3 spells CSATQAGLSYEQYF. CDR3 bases: TGCAGTGCTACGCAAGCGGGATTATCATACGAGCAGTACTTC.

Points on this clonotype: One base away lies a much larger clone, so this may be a sequencing read error. The chain carries TRBV19 and TRBJ2-1, with a possible D match to TRBD1 (5 bases). V was shortened by 5 bases and J by 0 bases, with 11 bases between the two germline ends. Germline assignment: CDR1 LNHDA and CDR2 SQIVND (reference sequence). The CDR3 sequence is 15 residues long. The CDR3 loop reads CASSVGHLSYNEQFF. The CDR3 DNA reads TGTGCCAGTAGTGTAGGACACCTCTCCTACAATGAGCAGTTCTTC.

This clonotype came up a few times. The chain carries TRBV30 and TRBJ2-3; 8 positions agree with TRBD2. This CDR3 contains 17 residues. Per the germline V gene, CDR1 is GTSNPN and CDR2 is SVGIG (reference sequence). V shed 0 bases, J shed 4 bases, and the junction held 12 bases outside the gene matches. The CDR3 is CAWSVREGSVAADTQYF. As DNA, the CDR3 is TGTGCCTGGAGTGTACGGGAGGGGTCCGTCGCCGCAGATACGCAGTATTTT.

This clonotype came up many times. This chain uses TRBV12-3 or TRBV12-4 with TRBJ2-2; D might be TRBD2 (5 bases). The V gene lost 3 bases and the J gene lost 1 base, with 6 bases spanning the gap. This CDR3 has 14 residues. The CDR3 loop reads CASSLDLNTGELFF. In nucleotides, the CDR3 is TGTGCCAGCAGTTTGGACTTGAACACCGGGGAGCTGTTTTTT.

This sequence joins TRBV7-3 and TRBJ2-1; the D gene is possibly TRBD2 (6 bases). The V end was cut by 7 bases, the J end by 12 bases, with 22 bases between. CDR3 length: 14 residues. CDR1 and CDR2 from the germline V gene are SGHTA and FQGTGA. In DNA, the CDR3 is TGTGCCAGCACCTCCGGGGTAGATGAGGGAGGGCAGTTCTTC. Translated: CASTSGVDEGGQFF.

Many counts were recorded for this clonotype. One end of the junction varies from germline; a read error may be responsible. The chain joins TRBV11-1 to TRBJ2-7; the match to TRBD1 covers 9 bases. Germline V CDR1 and CDR2: SGHAT, FQDESV (reference sequence). The CDR3 is 14 residues long. DNA of the CDR3: TGTACCAGCAGCACAAACAGGGGGCGGTACGAGCAGTACTTC. It codes for CTSSTNRGRYEQYF.

This clonotype was recorded at least ten times. This chain links TRBV11-2 with TRBJ2-1; D remains ambiguous. The CDR3 is 16 amino acids. V was shortened by 5 bases and J by 0 bases, with 14 bases between the two germline ends. Germline CDR1 is SGHAT and CDR2 is FQNNGV. CDR3 in amino acids: CASSQWGLGSYNEQFF. The CDR3 nucleotides are TGTGCCAGCAGCCAGTGGGGTTTAGGCTCCTACAATGAGCAGTTCTTC.

This clonotype was observed many times. The CDR3 protein is CASSQEGGGAYNEQFF. CDR3 sequence (DNA): TGTGCCAGCAGCCAAGAGGGGGGAGGGGCCTACAATGAGCAGTTCTTC. The chain is built from TRBV28 and TRBJ2-1, with D tentatively TRBD2 (7 bases). The CDR3 consists of 16 residues. Germline CDR1 and CDR2: MDHEN and SYDVKM. V was trimmed by 6 bases and J by 2 bases, leaving 17 bases between them.

This clonotype appeared a few times. The V call is TRBV12-3 or TRBV12-4, the J call TRBJ1-4; D is perhaps TRBD1 (6 bases). V lost 5 bases, J lost 0 bases, and 10 bases lay in between. CDR3 length: 15 amino acids. The CDR3, as DNA: TGTGCCAGCAGTCCACGGACAGCAACTAATGAAAAACTGTTTTTT. Protein sequence: CASSPRTATNEKLFF.

The CDR3 coding sequence is TGTGCCAGCAGCCCTACTAGCGAAACGAACACCGGGGAGCTGTTTTTT. It specifies CASSPTSETNTGELFF. This chain uses TRBV7-6 with TRBJ2-2; TRBD2 aligns across 7 bases. The CDR3 sequence is 16 residues long. The junction had 6 bases not matched to a gene; V was cut back by 5 bases and J by 0 bases. Germline V gene lookup returns CDR1 SGHVS and CDR2 FNYEAQ.

This clonotype was detected many times. This chain joins TRBV2 and TRBJ2-3; 10 nucleotides agree with TRBD1. Germline lookup yields CDR1 SNHLY and CDR2 FYNNEI. The CDR3 totals 13 residues. V was pared by 8 bases and J by 4 bases, with 3 bases of the junction left unmatched. CDR3 sequence (DNA): TGTGCCAGCGGGACAGGGGTGTCAGATACGCAGTATTTT. Translating gives CASGTGVSDTQYF.

This clonotype was detected many times. The chain couples TRBV5-1 to TRBJ2-7, with 10 bases aligning to TRBD2. CDR1 SGHRS and CDR2 YFSETQ come from the germline V gene. J lost 6 bases, V lost 0 bases, and 6 bases had no gene match. The CDR3 has 15 amino acids. In nucleotides, the CDR3 is TGCGCCAGCAGCTTGGAAGCGGGAGGGCCGGGCGAGCAGTACTTC. It translates to CASSLEAGGPGEQYF.

The rearrangement uses TRBV7-2 and TRBJ2-7; 10 bases are a match to TRBD2. Germline CDR1 and CDR2: SGHTA and FQGNSA. The CDR3 runs to 16 residues. With 1 base clipped from V and 5 bases from J, the junction kept 8 bases outside the gene matches. The CDR3 loop is CASSLEASGRLDEQYF. For the CDR3, the DNA is TGTGCCAGCAGCTTAGAGGCTAGCGGGAGATTGGACGAGCAGTACTTC.

This clonotype was picked up many times. The J gene is TRBJ2-7, the V gene TRBV6-1; TRBD2 matches at 11 bases. The CDR3 is made up of 16 amino acids. Germline V lookup: CDR1 MNHNS, CDR2 SASEGT. After removal of 3 bases from V and 4 bases from J, the junction contained 8 bases not matched to a gene. The DNA for the CDR3 is TGTGCCAGCAGTGAGAATACTAGCGGGAGACCATACGAGCAGTACTTC. Its protein product is CASSENTSGRPYEQYF.

This clonotype was detected a few times. V usage is TRBV14 and J usage is TRBJ2-3, with TRBD2 as a possible D gene (5 bases). The CDR3 consists of 14 residues. In germline, CDR1 is SGHDN, CDR2 FVKESK. Trimming pared 0 bases from V and 5 bases from J, leaving 9 bases between. CDR3: CASSQERVGDTQYF. In DNA form, the CDR3 reads TGTGCCAGCAGCCAAGAGAGGGTCGGAGATACGCAGTATTTT.

This clonotype has a handful of counts. This sequence joins TRBV3-1 and TRBJ2-7; TRBD1 matches at 7 bases. The V gene's germline CDR1 is LGHDT and CDR2 YNNKEL (reference sequence). V dropped 3 bases and J dropped 6; count of bases not matched to a gene: 14. This CDR3 is built from 16 residues. As DNA, the CDR3 is TGTGCCAGCAGCCACGGAGCCTTCTCCAGGGGGACCGAGCAGTACTTC. The encoded protein is CASSHGAFSRGTEQYF.

This clonotype was seen repeatedly, ten times or more. The chain combines TRBV27 with TRBJ2-5; D remains ambiguous. Germline CDR1 is MNHEY and CDR2 is SMNVEV (reference sequence). CDR3 length equals 15 residues. V was clipped by 0 bases and J by 5 bases, with 13 bases between them. The CDR3 DNA reads as TGTGCCAGCAGTTTATCGGAGTCCCGTCGGGAGACCCAGTACTTC. Encoded protein: CASSLSESRRETQYF.

This clonotype showed up many times. V gene TRBV5-1 combines with J gene TRBJ2-7; 8 positions match TRBD1. The CDR3 extends over 16 amino acids. V trimming: 1 base; J trimming: 0 bases; junction bases outside the gene matches: 6. Looked up from germline, CDR1 is SGHRS and CDR2 is YFSETQ. CDR3 bases: TGCGCCAGCAGCTTGAAACAGGGACAGGTCTCCTACGAGCAGTACTTC. Translation gives CASSLKQGQVSYEQYF.

This clonotype was seen ten or more times. V and J are TRBV12-3 or TRBV12-4 and TRBJ2-7; D may match TRBD1 or TRBD2 (5 bases each). The V and J ends lost 5 bases and 2 bases respectively, with 19 bases between them. The CDR3 extends over 16 amino acids. This CDR3 is CASSPEHRDLTYEQYF. The CDR3 bases are TGTGCCAGCAGTCCCGAGCACCGGGACCTGACCTACGAGCAGTACTTC.

This clonotype was detected many times. The chain couples TRBV14 to TRBJ2-2; 10 bases agree with TRBD2. CDR1 SGHDN and CDR2 FVKESK come from the germline V gene. Losses at the gene ends were 3 bases for V and 4 bases for J; bases not matched to a gene: 5. This CDR3 contains 16 residues. The CDR3 coding sequence is TGTGCCAGCAGCCACCACTTAGCGGGAGGCACCGGGGAGCTGTTTTTT. This gives the protein CASSHHLAGGTGELFF.

This clonotype was seen ten or more times. The chain joins TRBV20-1 to TRBJ2-3; D may be TRBD1 or TRBD2 (6 bases each). This CDR3 is built from 17 residues. CDR1 is DFQATT and CDR2 is SNEGSKA in the germline V gene (reference sequence). V was cut by 1 base and J by 5 bases, with 22 bases left in between. CDR3 sequence: CSARVFPSPQGGDTQYF. The CDR3 DNA follows: TGCAGTGCTAGAGTCTTCCCCTCACCACAGGGAGGAGATACGCAGTATTTT.

The genes are TRBV28 and TRBJ2-7, with 11 bases aligning to TRBD2. There are 17 residues in the CDR3. After removal of 3 bases from V and 0 bases from J, the junction contained 7 bases not matched to a gene. The germline V gene encodes CDR1 MDHEN and CDR2 SYDVKM. The CDR3 DNA reads as TGTGCCAGCAGTTTGTGGACTAGCGGGTTAAGCTCCTACGAGCAGTACTTC. This sequence encodes CASSLWTSGLSSYEQYF.

Ten or more counts support this clonotype. This chain uses TRBV30 with TRBJ2-1; D might be TRBD1 (7 bases). V lost 0 bases and J lost 6, with 12 bases in between. The CDR3 has 14 amino acids. Germline V gene data show CDR1 as GTSNPN and CDR2 as SVGIG (reference sequence). In nucleotides, the CDR3 is TGTGCCTGGAGTGTAGGAGGGGACAGCAATGAGCAGTTCTTC. It encodes CAWSVGGDSNEQFF.

This clonotype was picked up many times. The chain is built from TRBV6-6 and TRBJ2-7; D uncertain. Trimming removed 0 bases at V and 3 bases at J, with 12 bases between. This CDR3 is built from 15 residues. Germline V gives CDR1 MNHNY, CDR2 SVGAGI (reference sequence). The CDR3 loop reads CASSYSGGRDYEQYF. The CDR3 DNA sequence: TGTGCCAGCAGTTACTCGGGCGGCAGAGACTACGAGCAGTACTTC.

The sample holds many counts of this clonotype. The V gene is TRBV11-2, the J gene TRBJ2-1, with 12 bases lining up with TRBD2. Germline values: CDR1 SGHAT, CDR2 FQNNGV. This CDR3 has 16 residues. V dropped 4 bases and J dropped 9; count of bases not matched to a gene: 10. The CDR3 loop is CASSYRETSGRGEQFF. The DNA for the CDR3 is TGTGCCAGCAGCTACCGCGAGACTAGCGGGAGAGGTGAGCAGTTCTTC.

This clonotype was seen many times. The rearrangement links TRBV7-9 to TRBJ2-3, with 12 bases matching TRBD2. The trim removed 4 bases at V and 2 bases at J, leaving 4 bases unmatched. The length of the CDR3 is 16 residues. Per the germline V gene, CDR1 is SEHNR and CDR2 is FQNEAQ (reference sequence). In DNA form, the CDR3 reads TGTGCCAGCAGCTCCACTAGCGGGAGGACCACAGATACGCAGTATTTT. It translates to CASSSTSGRTTDTQYF.